A single sample is the source of the 15 T cell receptor beta chains below, sequenced in a study of identical twins. TCRdb re-derived calls from the 5' RACE reads in MiXCR, one entry per CDR3 protein. The sample includes some 250,000 distinct CDR3 sequences, roughly an eighth of them seen just once. This same sample was also part of a study on yellow fever vaccine responses in identical twins.

The sequenced sample was memory (CD45RO+) T cells sorted from blood. Source of these receptors: a woman under 30 in good health.

J is TRBJ2-3 and V is TRBV5-5; maybe TRBD2 (7 bases). The CDR3 is 17 residues long. In germline, CDR1 is SGHKS, CDR2 YYEKEE (reference sequence). Trimming shortened V by 4 bases and J by 2 bases, and 20 bases separated the two germline ends. The CDR3 nucleotides are TGTGCCAGCAGCGGGGGGGCTCTAGCTCGAATCACAGATACGCAGTATTTT. Translation gives CASSGGALARITDTQYF.

This clonotype was picked up a small number of times. This chain joins TRBV9 and TRBJ1-6; D unclear. From germline, CDR1 is SGDLS and CDR2 YYNGEE. Trimming took 3 bases from V and 8 from J, leaving 12 bases between them. The CDR3 is made up of 14 amino acids. For the CDR3, the DNA is TGTGCCAGCAGCGCGAGCAATTTGGATTCACCCCTCCACTTT. Residues: CASSASNLDSPLHF.

This sequence joins TRBV5-1 and TRBJ2-3; D is tentatively TRBD1 or TRBD2 (5 bases each). This CDR3 has 14 residues. V dropped 0 bases and J dropped 6 bases, with 11 bases sitting between them. Looked up from germline, CDR1 is SGHRS and CDR2 is YFSETQ. CDR3 loop: CASSLGGALDTQYF. CDR3 in DNA: TGCGCCAGCAGCTTGGGAGGGGCTTTGGATACGCAGTATTTT. The entire variable domain, with the rest obtained from reference TRBV5-1 and TRBJ2-3, is as follows: KAGVTQTPRYLIKTRGQQVTLSCSPISGHRSVSWYQQTPGQGLQFLFEYFSETQRNKGNFPGRFSGRQFSNSRSEMNVSTLELGDSALYLCASSLGGALDTQYFGPGTRLTVL.

The J gene is TRBJ2-1, the V gene TRBV2, with D perhaps TRBD2 (6 bases). V lost 1 base and J lost 7, with 14 bases in between. Germline CDR1 reads SNHLY; CDR2 reads FYNNEI. The length of the CDR3 is 15 residues. The DNA for the CDR3 is TGTGCCAGCAGTGAAGACGGACTCGGGGGTAATGAGCAGTTCTTC. Translation: CASSEDGLGGNEQFF.

The chain uses TRBV5-1 and TRBJ2-3, with D perhaps matching TRBD1 or TRBD2 (6 bases each). The CDR3 totals 14 residues. V lost 6 bases and J lost 1, with 12 bases in between. CDR1 and CDR2 (germline): SGHRS, YFSETQ. The CDR3 here is CASKRGEGTDTQYF. The CDR3 DNA sequence: TGCGCCAGCAAGAGGGGGGAAGGCACAGATACGCAGTATTTT.

This clonotype was recorded many times. The chain has TRBV20-1 and TRBJ2-1; 9 nucleotides agree with TRBD2. Germline V CDR1 and CDR2: DFQATT, SNEGSKA (reference sequence). The V gene end was trimmed by 0 bases and the J gene end by 6 bases; junction bases not matched to a gene: 9. The CDR3 is made up of 16 amino acids. As DNA, the CDR3 is TGCAGTGCTAGAGATCCCCCTCCGCGGGGGGGCAATGAGCAGTTCTTC. Its protein is CSARDPPPRGGNEQFF.

The V call is TRBV10-3, the J call TRBJ2-7; 8 bases are a match to TRBD1. The CDR3 consists of 13 residues. Germline-derived CDR1 and CDR2 are ENHRY and SYGVKD. The trim removed 7 bases at V and 1 base at J, leaving 3 bases unmatched. CDR3 bases: TGTGCCATCATGAGGACAGGGTCCTACGAGCAGTACTTC. This translates into CAIMRTGSYEQYF.

This clonotype has ten or more counts. The J gene is TRBJ2-5, the V gene TRBV3-1, with 13 nucleotides matching TRBD2. The junction had 9 bases not matched to a gene; V was cut back by 1 base and J by 4 bases. Germline CDR1 reads LGHDT; CDR2 reads YNNKEL (reference sequence). The CDR3 is 18 residues long. The CDR3: CASSQGLAGGSVRETQYF. DNA for the CDR3: TGTGCCAGCAGCCAAGGACTAGCGGGGGGAAGTGTCCGAGAGACCCAGTACTTC.

The chain couples TRBV11-2 to TRBJ2-2; D may be TRBD1 (6 bases). V was trimmed by 6 bases and J by 7 bases, leaving 9 bases between them. The CDR3 has 12 amino acids. The germline V gene has CDR1 SGHAT and CDR2 FQNNGV. The CDR3 region has the DNA TGTGCCAGCAGGTACAGGGTCGGGGAGCTGTTTTTT. The encoded protein is CASRYRVGELFF.

The CDR3 sequence is CSASRPQTSGIETQYF. The CDR3 DNA follows: TGCAGTGCTAGTCGGCCCCAGACTAGCGGGATAGAGACCCAGTACTTC. The V and J genes are TRBV20-1 and TRBJ2-5; 11 positions agree with TRBD2. Germline V CDR1 and CDR2: DFQATT, SNEGSKA (reference sequence). The V and J ends lost 3 bases and 4 bases, in that order; junction bases with no gene match: 10. The CDR3 sequence is 16 residues long.

The J gene is TRBJ2-7, the V gene TRBV6-5; D perhaps matches TRBD2 (6 bases). Trimming stripped 4 bases from V and 3 bases from J, with 10 bases between. Germline CDR1 MNHEY, CDR2 SVGAGI. The CDR3 spans 13 residues. The CDR3 DNA sequence: TGTGCCAGCAGTTGGGGGGAGTTCTACGAGCAGTACTTC. This encodes CASSWGEFYEQYF.

This clonotype came up many times. This chain joins TRBV28 and TRBJ1-6, with 7 bases identical to TRBD1. CDR1 is MDHEN, CDR2 SYDVKM, per germline. The junction had 12 bases not matched to a gene; V was cut back by 8 bases and J by 8 bases. The CDR3 runs to 15 residues. The DNA of the CDR3 is TGTGCCAGCCGATTCCGAGGACAGGAGGATTCACCCCTCCACTTT. Protein sequence: CASRFRGQEDSPLHF.

This clonotype was detected only a few times. The chain joins TRBV5-1 to TRBJ2-5, with TRBD1 matching 12 bases. V lost 4 bases and J lost 5; bases outside the gene matches: 9. The CDR3 has 16 amino acids. Germline CDR1 reads SGHRS; CDR2 reads YFSETQ. This chain's CDR3 is CASSKTLGQGAETQYF. CDR3 DNA sequence: TGCGCCAGCAGCAAGACCCTGGGACAGGGGGCCGAGACCCAGTACTTC.

This clonotype was counted a few times. The chain combines TRBV9 with TRBJ2-1; TRBD2 matches at 8 bases. The CDR3 sequence is 17 residues long. The V gene end was trimmed by 0 bases and the J gene end by 0 bases; junction bases not matched to a gene: 5. Germline CDR1 is SGDLS and CDR2 is YYNGEE. The CDR3 DNA is TGTGCCAGCAGCGTAGCTCCGGGGGGGGCCTCCTACAATGAGCAGTTCTTC. Translating it yields CASSVAPGGASYNEQFF.

A few counts support this clonotype. V gene TRBV7-6 combines with J gene TRBJ2-3; possible D gene TRBD2, 5 bases. From germline, CDR1 is SGHVS and CDR2 FNYEAQ. The length of the CDR3 is 14 residues. V shed 5 bases and J shed 1 base, with 10 bases lying between them. This CDR3 is CASSPEVRTDTQYF. As DNA, the CDR3 is TGTGCCAGCAGCCCGGAGGTGCGCACAGATACGCAGTATTTT.